The present TCR beta chain was sequenced within a study of shared clonotypes between healthy human individuals. Study context: Donor ages ranged 18 to 49 years: two women, a few men. Findings and limits, study-wide: Deeper or shallower sequencing was expected to change how clonotypes are shared among donors.

From germline, CDR1 is MNHEY and CDR2 SMNVEV (reference sequence). This CDR3 has 15 amino acids. The V gene lost 5 bases and the J gene lost 0 bases, with 13 bases spanning the gap. With regard to this clone: What it recognizes is unknown.

Naive CD8 cells lacked CD45RO, underwent positive selection for CCR7 and left out terminally differentiated effector memory CD45RA+ cells. Only in-frame clones appear in the TCRdb table, and some are missing; sequencing was by immunoSEQ multiplex PCR. The sample shows roughly 2.1 million clones, just over 90% of them seen only once. This sequence joins TRBV27 and TRBJ1-2, with D perhaps matching TRBD1 (5 bases). Sequencing was carried out using naive CD8+ T cells from PBMCs. The sequence derives from a man between 18 and 35 years old in good health. Some clones in this sample may be carry-over from other donors' samples. The CDR3 DNA follows: TGTGCCAGCAGTCCCATGGACACGACTAACTATGGCTACACCTTC. This sequence encodes CASSPMDTTNYGYTF.